This entry lists 31 T cell receptor beta chains sequenced from one sample in a study of response to subunit inactivated influenza vaccine. TCRdb reprocessed the RT-PCR reads with MiXCR, giving one entry per CDR3 protein. Of 500,000 to 550,000 distinct CDR3 sequences listed, around 8% are singletons. Sample: PBMCs from blood, taken roughly 24 months after vaccination. The receptors were sampled from a man aged 45 to 75 who received an inactivated influenza vaccine.

This chain connects TRBV7-2 to TRBJ2-3, with a tentative D call TRBD2 (5 bases). The CDR3 consists of 16 residues. CDR1 and CDR2 (germline): SGHTA, FQGNSA. Trimming left V 4 bases short and J 1 base short, with 15 bases between. The CDR3 DNA sequence: TGTGCCAGCAGCTCCGGACTCAGAGCGGGCACAGATACGCAGTATTTT. Its protein is CASSSGLRAGTDTQYF.

The chain couples TRBV3-1 to TRBJ2-5, with a tentative D call TRBD1 (5 bases). The V and J ends lost 6 bases and 7 bases respectively, with 18 bases between them. CDR1 is LGHDT, CDR2 YNNKEL, per germline (reference sequence). This CDR3 has 14 amino acids. CDR3 in amino acids: CASSPQTVSGTQYF. CDR3 DNA sequence: TGTGCCAGCAGTCCGCAGACAGTAAGTGGGACCCAGTACTTC.

With regard to this clonotype: This may come from a read error, since a much larger clone is one base off. Since the CDR3 does not end with the conserved phenylalanine or tryptophan, this likely comes from a read error. The chain has TRBV6-2 or TRBV6-3 and TRBJ2-1, with D unresolved. CDR3 length equals 13 residues. From germline, CDR1 is MNHEY and CDR2 SVGEGT. V shed 6 bases and J shed 2 bases, with 8 bases lying between them. The CDR3 coding sequence is TGTGCCAGCAGGGACGGGCCCTACAATGAGCAGTTCTTA. Translated, it gives CASRDGPYNEQFL.

This clonotype was recorded a few times. The genes are TRBV28 and TRBJ2-7; unclear D gene. The germline gives CDR1 MDHEN, CDR2 SYDVKM. The CDR3 has 14 residues. The V end was cut by 5 bases, the J end by 0 bases, with 11 bases between. CDR3: CASSVDLTSYEQYF. The CDR3 DNA follows: TGTGCCAGCAGTGTGGACCTAACCTCCTACGAGCAGTACTTC.

V gene TRBV5-5 combines with J gene TRBJ2-7; TRBD1 or TRBD2 may be the D gene (6 bases each). V lost 0 bases, J lost 3 bases, and 16 bases lay in between. CDR3 length equals 16 residues. Germline-derived CDR1 and CDR2 are SGHKS and YYEKEE (reference sequence). The chain's CDR3 is CASSLALGGGYYEQYF. The CDR3 coding sequence is TGTGCCAGCAGCTTGGCCCTCGGGGGCGGCTACTACGAGCAGTACTTC.

This chain joins TRBV28 and TRBJ2-5; either TRBD1 or TRBD2 may fit D (5 bases each). V was shortened by 2 bases and J by 4 bases, with 14 bases between the two germline ends. CDR3 size: 15 residues. Germline V gene sequence: CDR1 MDHEN, CDR2 SYDVKM. CDR3 DNA sequence: TGTGCCAGCAGTTTAGGGGCTAGCTATGGAGAGACCCAGTACTTC. This encodes CASSLGASYGETQYF.

The V and J genes are TRBV12-3 or TRBV12-4 and TRBJ2-1; TRBD1 might be the D (5 bases). The CDR3 has 12 amino acids. V was trimmed by 6 bases and J by 6 bases, leaving 9 bases between them. The chain's CDR3 is CASRRGSNEQFF. The CDR3 region has the DNA TGTGCCAGCAGAAGGGGTTCCAATGAGCAGTTCTTC.

This clonotype has ten or more counts. The CDR3 spells CASSWGGTAIYEQYF. CDR3 DNA: TGTGCCAGCAGCTGGGGCGGGACAGCTATTTACGAGCAGTACTTC. V is TRBV5-6 and J is TRBJ2-7, with D tentatively TRBD1 (7 bases). The CDR3 spans 15 residues. Trimming pared 3 bases from V and 4 bases from J, leaving 17 bases between. CDR1 and CDR2 from the germline V gene are SGHDT and YYEEEE.

A few counts support this clonotype. The chain carries TRBV7-8 and TRBJ2-2, with a tentative D call TRBD2 (5 bases). Germline assignment: CDR1 SGHVS and CDR2 FQNEAQ. Deletions cut 5 bases from V and 2 bases from J, with 9 bases between. The CDR3 has 14 amino acids. DNA of the CDR3: TGTGCCAGCAGCCGGGAAGTCAACACCGGGGAGCTGTTTTTT. Amino acid sequence: CASSREVNTGELFF. The variable domain in full, with the rest retrieved from reference TRBV7-8 and TRBJ2-2, is GAGVSQSPRYKVAKRGQDVALRCDPISGHVSLFWYQQALGQGPEFLTYFQNEAQLDKSGLPSDRFFAERPEGSVSTLKIQRTQQEDSAVYLCASSREVNTGELFFGEGSRLTVL.

In its sample, this clonotype was seen many times. The chain has TRBV28 and TRBJ1-4, with D unresolved. The germline V gene has CDR1 MDHEN and CDR2 SYDVKM. Trimming pared 2 bases from V and 13 bases from J, leaving 11 bases between. CDR3 size: 12 residues. CDR3 bases: TGTGCCAGCAGTTTAGGCGGCTGGGCACTGTTTTTT. It specifies CASSLGGWALFF.

This clonotype was found many times. The genes are TRBV7-6 and TRBJ1-5, with TRBD1 as a possible D gene (5 bases). Germline V gene lookup returns CDR1 SGHVS and CDR2 FNYEAQ. The V end was cut by 5 bases, the J end by 7 bases, with 12 bases between. The CDR3 has 13 residues. The CDR3 DNA is TGTGCCAGCAGCACGAACCAGGGCCAGCCCCAGCATTTT. Protein product: CASSTNQGQPQHF.

This clonotype has a count of ten or more. The V and J genes are TRBV20-1 and TRBJ1-2; unclear D gene. Trimming left V 5 bases short and J 6 bases short, with 13 bases between. The CDR3 is 12 amino acids. The V gene's germline CDR1 is DFQATT and CDR2 SNEGSKA (reference sequence). CDR3 protein: CSALRVPDGYTF. CDR3 nucleotides: TGCAGTGCTCTTCGCGTGCCCGATGGCTACACCTTC.

This clonotype was detected ten times or more. V usage is TRBV9 and J usage is TRBJ2-3; D is tentatively TRBD1 or TRBD2 (6 bases each). V lost 4 bases and J lost 5, with 11 bases in between. The CDR3 loop spans 13 amino acids. CDR1 SGDLS and CDR2 YYNGEE come from the germline V gene. The CDR3 DNA is TGTGCCAGCAGCCCGGGGGCGCAAGATACGCAGTATTTT. It specifies CASSPGAQDTQYF.

This chain uses TRBV6-2 or TRBV6-3 with TRBJ2-1; D call uncertain. The CDR3 runs 13 residues. Germline V CDR1 and CDR2: MNHEY, SVGEGT. V was pared by 4 bases and J by 7 bases, with 11 bases between. The CDR3 sequence: CASSWRSGNEQFF. CDR3 DNA: TGTGCCAGCAGTTGGAGATCGGGTAATGAGCAGTTCTTC.

This clonotype was picked up a small number of times. This chain links TRBV4-2 with TRBJ2-2; D remains unclear. The germline gives CDR1 LGHNA, CDR2 YNFKEQ. Between the trimmed V and J ends, which lost 3 bases and 5 bases, there was a span of 7 bases. This CDR3 contains 13 residues. This CDR3 is CASSHQRTGELFF. The CDR3 DNA sequence: TGTGCCAGCAGCCATCAGAGAACCGGGGAGCTGTTTTTT.

In its sample, this clonotype was seen many times. The chain employs TRBV11-2 and TRBJ2-1, with D possibly TRBD1 on 6 matching bases. V lost 0 bases, J lost 9 bases, and 9 bases lay in between. Germline V gene sequence: CDR1 SGHAT, CDR2 FQNNGV. The CDR3 contains 13 residues. The CDR3 nucleotides are TGTGCCAGCAGCTTAGAGAGGACAGTTGAGCAGTTCTTC. This sequence encodes CASSLERTVEQFF.

This clonotype was counted ten times or more. This chain connects TRBV5-5 to TRBJ1-4; no reliable D call. The CDR3 consists of 13 residues. CDR1 and CDR2 from the germline V gene are SGHKS and YYEKEE (reference sequence). Between the trimmed V and J ends, which lost 0 bases and 5 bases, there was a span of 5 bases. The CDR3 reads CASSLAVNEKLFF. CDR3 coding DNA: TGTGCCAGCAGCTTGGCCGTGAATGAAAAACTGTTTTTT.

V is TRBV2 and J is TRBJ1-1, with D hard to call. The ends were cut back, 7 bases at V and 0 bases at J, with 3 bases in the middle. The length of the CDR3 is 11 residues. Germline CDR1 SNHLY, CDR2 FYNNEI. The CDR3 DNA reads TGTGCCAGCAACATGAACACTGAAGCTTTCTTT. Amino acid sequence: CASNMNTEAFF.

The chain has TRBV27 and TRBJ2-2; perhaps TRBD1 as D (6 bases). V lost 0 bases and J lost 5, with 10 bases in between. The CDR3 sequence is 15 residues long. From germline, CDR1 is MNHEY and CDR2 SMNVEV (reference sequence). The CDR3 region is CASSLSGTKTGELFF. The CDR3 nucleotides read TGTGCCAGCAGTTTATCTGGGACAAAAACCGGGGAGCTGTTTTTT.

In its sample, this clonotype was seen many times. The J gene is TRBJ1-6, the V gene TRBV12-3 or TRBV12-4, with D maybe TRBD1 (5 bases). CDR3 length: 15 residues. The ends were cut back, 6 bases at V and 7 bases at J, with 16 bases in the middle. This chain's CDR3 is CASSSARARNSPLHF. The CDR3 coding sequence is TGTGCCAGCAGCTCCGCCAGGGCTCGGAATTCACCCCTCCACTTT.

This clonotype was picked up many times. The rearrangement links TRBV6-5 to TRBJ2-2, with TRBD2 identical over 12 bases. This CDR3 has 16 residues. Germline-derived CDR1 and CDR2 are MNHEY and SVGAGI. V shed 3 bases, J shed 7 bases, and the junction held 6 bases outside the gene matches. CDR3 region: CASSYLAGGPGGELFF. The CDR3 nucleotides read TGTGCCAGCAGTTATCTAGCGGGGGGGCCTGGCGGGGAGCTGTTTTTT.

There are many counts of this clonotype. The J gene is TRBJ2-7, the V gene TRBV28; no definite D call. The CDR3 sequence is 11 residues long. Germline-derived CDR1 and CDR2 are MDHEN and SYDVKM. V lost 10 bases and J lost 3, with 10 bases in between. CDR3 region: CATNDRYEQYF. As DNA, the CDR3 is TGTGCCACCAACGACCGCTACGAGCAGTACTTC.

Notes on this clonotype: The junction differs from germline at one of its ends, possibly a read error. The chain couples TRBV20-1 to TRBJ2-1; D perhaps matches TRBD2 (6 bases). Germline V gives CDR1 DFQATT, CDR2 SNEGSKA (reference sequence). The CDR3 consists of 13 residues. This CDR3 is CGTYWREYNEQFF. CDR3 in DNA: TGTGGCACGTATTGGCGGGAATACAATGAGCAGTTCTTC.

The chain has TRBV4-1 and TRBJ2-2; no clear D. The V end was cut by 0 bases, the J end by 5 bases, with 7 bases between. The CDR3 loop spans 14 amino acids. The germline V gene encodes CDR1 MGHRA and CDR2 YSYEKL. This chain's CDR3 is CASSQDPGTGELFF. In DNA, the CDR3 is TGCGCCAGCAGCCAAGATCCAGGTACCGGGGAGCTGTTTTTT.

This clonotype was counted only a few times. The chain couples TRBV4-1 to TRBJ1-2; the D is unclear. This CDR3 has 14 amino acids. Trimming stripped 1 base from V and 0 bases from J, with 6 bases between. Germline V gene lookup returns CDR1 MGHRA and CDR2 YSYEKL. CDR3 in DNA: TGCGCCAGCAGCCAAGCCGGGGCTAACTATGGCTACACCTTC. It yields the protein CASSQAGANYGYTF.

This clonotype was observed many times. This CDR3 is CASSGGGETQYF. CDR3 coding DNA: TGTGCCAGCAGCGGTGGTGGGGAGACCCAGTACTTC. This rearrangement joins TRBV7-9 to TRBJ2-5; the D is unclear. Germline V gives CDR1 SEHNR, CDR2 FQNEAQ (reference sequence). Trimming took off 5 bases at V and 5 bases at J, with 9 bases between the two ends. CDR3 length: 12 amino acids. Together with reference TRBV7-9 and TRBJ2-5, the CDR3 gives the full variable domain: DTGVSQNPRHKITKRGQNVTFRCDPISEHNRLYWYRQTLGQGPEFLTYFQNEAQLEKSRLLSDRFSAERPKGSFSTLEIQRTEQGDSAMYLCASSGGGETQYFGPGTRLLVL.

This clonotype has a handful of counts. This chain uses TRBV28 with TRBJ1-5, with 7 positions matching TRBD1. Germline CDR1 reads MDHEN; CDR2 reads SYDVKM. CDR3 length: 16 residues. V was pared by 5 bases and J by 0 bases, with 7 bases of the junction left unmatched. The DNA of the CDR3 is TGTGCCAGCAGTCGGGACAGACCTTATAGCAATCAGCCCCAGCATTTT. This sequence encodes CASSRDRPYSNQPQHF.

This clonotype occurred many times. The V call is TRBV20-1, the J call TRBJ2-7; maybe TRBD1 (6 bases). Trimming removed 1 base at V and 3 bases at J, with 10 bases between. The germline V gene has CDR1 DFQATT and CDR2 SNEGSKA (reference sequence). The CDR3 totals 13 residues. The CDR3 is CSARGTANYEQYF. The CDR3 DNA sequence: TGCAGTGCTAGAGGGACAGCCAACTACGAGCAGTACTTC.

This clonotype came up many times. The chain carries TRBV3-1 and TRBJ2-1; 10 bases align to TRBD1. Losses at the gene ends were 4 bases for V and 2 bases for J; bases not matched to a gene: 2. Per the germline V gene, CDR1 is LGHDT and CDR2 is YNNKEL (reference sequence). The CDR3 is made up of 15 amino acids. The CDR3 DNA sequence: TGTGCCAGCAGCCCGACAGGGGGCGCCTACAATGAGCAGTTCTTC. Its translation: CASSPTGGAYNEQFF.

The gene calls are TRBV13 and TRBJ2-2; tentative D call: TRBD1 (5 bases). In germline, CDR1 is PRHDT, CDR2 FYEKMQ (reference sequence). There are 14 residues in the CDR3. Trimming left V 1 base short and J 7 bases short, with 10 bases between. CDR3 DNA: TGTGCCAGCAGCTTAGTCAGGGTGGACGGGGAGCTGTTTTTT. Residues: CASSLVRVDGELFF. Based on the CDR3 plus reference TRBV13 and TRBJ2-2, the full variable domain is AAGVIQSPRHLIKEKRETATLKCYPIPRHDTVYWYQQGPGQDPQFLISFYEKMQSDKGSIPDRFSAQQFSDYHSELNMSSLELGDSALYFCASSLVRVDGELFFGEGSRLTVL.

This clonotype came up a few times. V usage is TRBV3-1 and J usage is TRBJ2-1; 8 nucleotides line up with TRBD2. This CDR3 contains 15 residues. Germline CDR1 and CDR2: LGHDT and YNNKEL (reference sequence). Trimming at V came to 6 bases and at J to 8 bases, leaving 12 bases not matched to a gene. Here the CDR3 reads CASRPPGGRYDEQFF. Written as DNA, the CDR3 is TGTGCCAGCAGGCCGCCGGGCGGGAGGTACGATGAGCAGTTCTTC.